The 10 T cell receptor beta chains presented below share a single source sample, sequenced in a study of chronic HIV infection and antiretroviral therapy. TCRdb re-called the 5' RACE reads through MiXCR, storing one row per CDR3 protein. Of about 38,000 distinct CDR3 sequences listed, roughly 7.6% are singletons. Sequenced sample: peripheral blood. These TCRs come from an adult who had HIV and had not received antiretroviral therapy, or was an uninfected healthy control (not recorded which).

This clonotype was seen at least ten times. The gene calls are TRBV3-1 and TRBJ2-3; the D gene is possibly TRBD2 (6 bases). Germline V lookup: CDR1 LGHDT, CDR2 YNNKEL (reference sequence). This CDR3 contains 15 residues. V shed 3 bases and J shed 2 bases, with 12 bases lying between them. The CDR3 region is CASSHRETSTDTQYF. In DNA form, the CDR3 reads TGTGCCAGCAGCCATCGGGAGACATCCACAGATACGCAGTATTTT.

This clonotype was found many times. The chain recombines TRBV28 with TRBJ2-3, with 11 bases that match TRBD1. After removal of 4 bases from V and 2 bases from J, the junction contained 5 bases not matched to a gene. Germline loops: CDR1 MDHEN, CDR2 SYDVKM. The CDR3 is 16 residues long. The CDR3 loop is CASSSRDRGYTDTQYF. The CDR3 region has the DNA TGTGCCAGCAGTTCGCGGGACAGGGGGTACACAGATACGCAGTATTTT.

Only one count was recorded for this clonotype. One end of the junction fails to match germline, which may point to a read error. The V gene is TRBV28, the J gene TRBJ1-3, with a weak D call TRBD1 (5 bases). The germline CDR1 and CDR2 sequences are MDHEN and SYDVKM. CDR3 length: 15 amino acids. CDR3 loop: CASSLDIGIGNTVYF. For the CDR3, the DNA is TGTGCCAGCAGTCTGGACATTGGGATTGGAAACACCGTATATTTT.

A few counts support this clonotype. V and J are TRBV12-3 or TRBV12-4 and TRBJ1-5; 10 bases line up with TRBD1. There are 14 residues in the CDR3. V lost 5 bases and J lost 5; bases outside the gene matches: 3. The CDR3 reads CASSEDRGDQPQHF. Written as DNA, the CDR3 is TGTGCCAGCAGTGAGGACAGGGGGGATCAGCCCCAGCATTTT.

In its sample, this clonotype was seen many times. V and J are TRBV28 and TRBJ2-7; D gene ambiguous. The V end was cut by 1 base, the J end by 2 bases, with 9 bases between. CDR1 MDHEN and CDR2 SYDVKM come from the germline V gene. This CDR3 is built from 14 residues. In DNA, the CDR3 is TGTGCCAGCAGTTTATCTATCCCTCCCTACGAGCAGTACTTC. It specifies CASSLSIPPYEQYF.

This clonotype was found many times. J is TRBJ1-1 and V is TRBV29-1; D is undetermined. Deletions cut 3 bases from V and 1 base from J, with 9 bases between. The CDR3 runs 13 residues. CDR1 and CDR2 (germline): SQVTM, ANQGSEA. CDR3 nucleotide sequence: TGCAGCGTTGAGTTTCTATCGAACACTGAAGCTTTCTTT. Translating it yields CSVEFLSNTEAFF.

The chain has TRBV28 and TRBJ2-2; D is ambiguous. There are 13 residues in the CDR3. The germline CDR1 and CDR2 sequences are MDHEN and SYDVKM. The V end lost 2 bases, the J end lost 6 bases, and 7 bases lay between the germline ends. In nucleotides, the CDR3 is TGTGCCAGCAGTTTAGTAGGTCCCGGGGAGCTGTTTTTT. Translation gives CASSLVGPGELFF. Looking up the rest from reference TRBV28 and TRBJ2-2 gives the full variable domain: DVKVTQSSRYLVKRTGEKVFLECVQDMDHENMFWYRQDPGLGLRLIYFSYDVKMKEKGDIPEGYSVSREKKERFSLILESASTNQTSMYLCASSLVGPGELFFGEGSRLTVL.

The V call is TRBV29-1, the J call TRBJ1-1; D gene unclear. Deletions cut 4 bases from V and 0 bases from J, with 15 bases between. CDR3 length: 15 amino acids. Germline V lookup: CDR1 SQVTM, CDR2 ANQGSEA. The CDR3: CSVVPTNTLNTEAFF. In DNA form, the CDR3 reads TGCAGCGTTGTACCCACAAACACCCTGAACACTGAAGCTTTCTTT.

Many counts were recorded for this clonotype. The V call is TRBV11-1, the J call TRBJ2-6; tentative D call: TRBD2 (5 bases). V was cut by 2 bases and J by 2 bases, with 7 bases left in between. The germline CDR1 and CDR2 sequences are SGHAT and FQDESV (reference sequence). This CDR3 has 15 amino acids. CDR3 region: CASSLRGTGANVLTF. The CDR3 DNA sequence: TGTGCCAGCAGCTTAAGAGGGACTGGGGCCAACGTCCTGACTTTC. The whole variable domain, filled in from reference TRBV11-1 and TRBJ2-6, reads EAEVAQSPRYKITEKSQAVAFWCDPISGHATLYWYRQILGQGPELLVQFQDESVVDDSQLPKDRFSAERLKGVDSTLKIQPAELGDSAMYLCASSLRGTGANVLTFGAGSRLTVL.

This clonotype has only a few counts. The rearrangement links TRBV6-5 to TRBJ2-5; D possibly corresponds to TRBD1 (5 bases). Trimming took off 3 bases at V and 5 bases at J, with 19 bases between the two ends. Germline V CDR1 and CDR2: MNHEY, SVGAGI. This CDR3 spans 16 amino acids. The CDR3 loop is CASSYQGLGKDETQYF. The CDR3, as DNA: TGTGCCAGCAGTTATCAGGGTTTAGGGAAGGATGAGACCCAGTACTTC.